This T cell receptor (beta chain) came from a study of immune evolution from preneoplasia to lung adenocarcinoma. Notes on the study in general: KRAS-mutant nodules had the highest T cell clonality. Later-stage lesions appeared to have more T cells, more diversity, less clonality.

Using immunoSEQ multiplex PCR, the repertoire was profiled, and TCRdb retains in-frame clones only, with some absent. The data contain 39,000 or so clones, 70% to 80% of them singletons. This clone was seen a few times. Its specificity is not known. CDR1 KGHSH and CDR2 LQKENI come from the germline V gene. CDR3 length: 11 residues. The ends were cut back, 6 bases at V and 10 bases at J, with 10 bases in the middle. Patients had resection in Japan or China between the mid-2010s and the late 2010s. Two lung cancer pathologists independently confirmed each histologic diagnosis. J is TRBJ2-1 and V is TRBV18; D ambiguous. This receptor was identified in a person aged 55 to 75 with lung adenocarcinoma. Material for sequencing was FFPE invasive lung adenocarcinoma tissue. CDR3 coding DNA: TGTGCCAGCTCCGAGGAATGGGAGCAGTTCTTC. Its translation is CASSEEWEQFF.